This T cell receptor (beta chain) stems from a study of long-term antiretroviral therapy in people with HIV. Findings and limits, study-wide: Even long-term ART left TRB diversity below transplant donor controls, despite gains.

This clone has just a few counts. What it binds is unknown. The germline V and J ends were trimmed by 4 bases and 1 base, with 11 bases remaining between them. Germline CDR1 reads SEHNR; CDR2 reads FQNEAQ (reference sequence). The CDR3 has 14 amino acids. Per donor, at least one pre-ART and at least two post-ART PBMC samples were obtained. There were no participants with HIV treated outside the United States. There were roughly 0.9-11 million cryopreserved PBMC in the samples before DNA extraction. immunoSEQ v3.0 was run at survey level. Assay: immunoSEQ multiplex PCR; the TCRdb copy retains only in-frame clones and omits some. Of some 21,000 clones listed, over 75% are singletons.

This receptor was identified in a man aged 50-59 years with HIV. The specimen comprised unsorted PBMCs, sampled 0.3 years after starting antiretroviral therapy. The chain employs TRBV7-9 and TRBJ2-7; D remains unclear. CDR3 bases: TGTGCCAGCAGCTCAAGGACGGTTTCCTACGAGCAGTACTTC. As protein: CASSSRTVSYEQYF.